The clone carrying this T cell receptor beta chain appeared a few times. Antigen unknown. This entry comes from a study of neurological immune-mediated disorders. Study-wide findings and caveats: The greatest TCR clonal expansion occurred in HTLV-1-associated myelopathy and the least in multiple sclerosis, which fell below healthy controls.

TCRdb recomputed calls from the 5' RACE reads with MiXCR, one row per CDR3 protein. Counted here are tens of thousands of distinct CDR3 sequences, about 10% occurring once; the ten biggest clones make up around 6.7%. Time point indicated: longitudinal time-point 1 (baseline). The TCR originated in a male donor with HTLV-1-associated myelopathy (HAM/TSP). Sequencing was done on a sample of PBMCs.

The CDR3 bases are TGCAGTGCTAGAGATCCGGGGGGCAATTCACCCCTCCACTTT. Its translation is CSARDPGGNSPLHF. The J gene is TRBJ1-6, the V gene TRBV20-1; TRBD1 might be the D (6 bases). Trimming removed 0 bases from V and 7 bases from J, with 10 bases in between. Germline V gives CDR1 DFQATT, CDR2 SNEGSKA (reference sequence). This CDR3 contains 14 residues.